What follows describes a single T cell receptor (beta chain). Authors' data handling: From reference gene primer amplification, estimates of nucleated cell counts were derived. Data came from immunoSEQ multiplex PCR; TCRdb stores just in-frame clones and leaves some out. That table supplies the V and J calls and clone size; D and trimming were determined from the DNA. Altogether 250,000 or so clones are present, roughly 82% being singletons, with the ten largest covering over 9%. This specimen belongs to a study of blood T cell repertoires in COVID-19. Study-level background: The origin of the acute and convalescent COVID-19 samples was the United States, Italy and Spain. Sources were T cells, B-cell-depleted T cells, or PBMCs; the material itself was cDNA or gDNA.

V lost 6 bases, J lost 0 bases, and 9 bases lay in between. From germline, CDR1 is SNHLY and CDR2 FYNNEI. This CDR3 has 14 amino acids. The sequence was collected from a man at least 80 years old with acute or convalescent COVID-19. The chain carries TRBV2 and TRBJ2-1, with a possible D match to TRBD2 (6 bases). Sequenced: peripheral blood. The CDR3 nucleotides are TGTGCCAGCAGGGCGGGGAGCTCCTACAATGAGCAGTTCTTC. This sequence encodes CASRAGSSYNEQFF.